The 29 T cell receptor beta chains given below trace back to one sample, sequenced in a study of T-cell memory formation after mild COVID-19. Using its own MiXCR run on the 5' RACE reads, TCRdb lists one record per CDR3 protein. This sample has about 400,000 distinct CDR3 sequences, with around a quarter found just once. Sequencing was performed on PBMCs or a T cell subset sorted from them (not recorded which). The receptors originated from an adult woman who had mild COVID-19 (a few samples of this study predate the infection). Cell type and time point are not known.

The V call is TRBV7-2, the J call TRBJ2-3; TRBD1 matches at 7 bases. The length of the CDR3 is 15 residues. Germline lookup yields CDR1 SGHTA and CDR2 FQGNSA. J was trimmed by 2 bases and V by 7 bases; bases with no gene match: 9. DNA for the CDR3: TGTGCCAGCACCGGGACAGTTAGTTACACAGATACGCAGTATTTT. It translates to CASTGTVSYTDTQYF.

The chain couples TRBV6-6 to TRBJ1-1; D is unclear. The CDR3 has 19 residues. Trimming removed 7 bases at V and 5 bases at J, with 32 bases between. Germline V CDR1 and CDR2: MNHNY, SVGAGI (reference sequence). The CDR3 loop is CASKPNPLRQSHKGTEAFF. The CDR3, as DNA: TGTGCCAGCAAGCCCAACCCTCTCCGACAATCCCACAAGGGAACTGAAGCTTTCTTT.

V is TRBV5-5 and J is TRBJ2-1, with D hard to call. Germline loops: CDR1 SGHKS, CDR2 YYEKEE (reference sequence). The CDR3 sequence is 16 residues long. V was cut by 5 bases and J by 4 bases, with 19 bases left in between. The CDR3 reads CASSPYRELLYNEQFF. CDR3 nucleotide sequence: TGTGCCAGCAGTCCCTATAGGGAATTATTATACAATGAGCAGTTCTTC. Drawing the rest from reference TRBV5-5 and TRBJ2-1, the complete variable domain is DAGVTQSPTHLIKTRGQQVTLRCSPISGHKSVSWYQQVLGQGPQFIFQYYEKEERGRGNFPDRFSARQFPNYSSELNVNALLLGDSALYLCASSPYRELLYNEQFFGPGTRLTVL.

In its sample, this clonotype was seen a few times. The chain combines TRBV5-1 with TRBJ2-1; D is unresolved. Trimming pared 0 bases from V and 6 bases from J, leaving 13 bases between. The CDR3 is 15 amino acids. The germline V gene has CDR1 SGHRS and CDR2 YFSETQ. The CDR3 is CASSLGTDVLNEQFF. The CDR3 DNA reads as TGCGCCAGCAGCTTGGGGACGGACGTCCTCAATGAGCAGTTCTTC.

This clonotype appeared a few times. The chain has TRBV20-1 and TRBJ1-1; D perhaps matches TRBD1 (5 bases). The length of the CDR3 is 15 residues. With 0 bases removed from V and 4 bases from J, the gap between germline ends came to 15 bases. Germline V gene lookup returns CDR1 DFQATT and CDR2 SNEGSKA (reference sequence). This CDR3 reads CSARDPRVGGTEAFF. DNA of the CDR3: TGCAGTGCTAGAGATCCGAGGGTTGGGGGCACTGAAGCTTTCTTT.

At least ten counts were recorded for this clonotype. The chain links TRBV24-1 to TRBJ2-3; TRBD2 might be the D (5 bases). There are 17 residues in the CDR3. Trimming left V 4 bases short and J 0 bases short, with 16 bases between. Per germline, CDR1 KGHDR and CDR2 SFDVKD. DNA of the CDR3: TGTGCCACCAGTGACCCTCCCCAGCCGGGAAGCACAGATACGCAGTATTTT. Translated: CATSDPPQPGSTDTQYF.

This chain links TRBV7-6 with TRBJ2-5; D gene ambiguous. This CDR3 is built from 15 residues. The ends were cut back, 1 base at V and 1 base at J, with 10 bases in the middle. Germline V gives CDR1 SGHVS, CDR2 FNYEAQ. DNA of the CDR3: TGTGCCAGCAGCTTAGGGCGGAACTTCCAAGAGACCCAGTACTTC. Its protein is CASSLGRNFQETQYF.

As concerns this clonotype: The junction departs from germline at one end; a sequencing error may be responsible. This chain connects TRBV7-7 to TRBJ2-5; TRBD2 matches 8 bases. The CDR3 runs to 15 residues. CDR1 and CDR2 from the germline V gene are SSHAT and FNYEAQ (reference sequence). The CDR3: CASSLSGSGGETQYF. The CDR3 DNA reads TGTGCTAGCAGCTTAAGCGGGAGCGGCGGAGAGACCCAGTACTTC.

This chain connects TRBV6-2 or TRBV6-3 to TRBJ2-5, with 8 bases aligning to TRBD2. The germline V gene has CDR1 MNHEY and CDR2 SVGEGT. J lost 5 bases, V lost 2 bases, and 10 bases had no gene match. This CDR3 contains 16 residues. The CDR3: CASSYLSGRAFETQYF. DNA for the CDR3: TGTGCCAGCAGTTACCTTTCCGGGAGGGCCTTTGAGACCCAGTACTTC.

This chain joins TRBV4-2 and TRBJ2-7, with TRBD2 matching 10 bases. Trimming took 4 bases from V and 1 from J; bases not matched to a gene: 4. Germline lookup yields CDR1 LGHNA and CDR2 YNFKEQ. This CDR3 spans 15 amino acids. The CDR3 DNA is TGTGCCAGCAGCCCCCTAGCGGGAGAGTCCTACGAGCAGTACTTC. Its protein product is CASSPLAGESYEQYF.

The CDR3 protein is CAHSPGQGTEAFF. The CDR3 nucleotides are TGTGCACACAGCCCGGGACAGGGCACTGAAGCTTTCTTT. The rearrangement links TRBV10-3 to TRBJ1-1; 9 bases are shared with TRBD1. The CDR3 loop spans 13 amino acids. CDR1 ENHRY and CDR2 SYGVKD come from the germline V gene.

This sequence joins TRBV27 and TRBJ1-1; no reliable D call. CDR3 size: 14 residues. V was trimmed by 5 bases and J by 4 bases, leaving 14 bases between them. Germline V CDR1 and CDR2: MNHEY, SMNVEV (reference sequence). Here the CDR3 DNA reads TGTGCCAGCAGTCTTACCGTAGGGCGCACTGAAGCTTTCTTT. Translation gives CASSLTVGRTEAFF.

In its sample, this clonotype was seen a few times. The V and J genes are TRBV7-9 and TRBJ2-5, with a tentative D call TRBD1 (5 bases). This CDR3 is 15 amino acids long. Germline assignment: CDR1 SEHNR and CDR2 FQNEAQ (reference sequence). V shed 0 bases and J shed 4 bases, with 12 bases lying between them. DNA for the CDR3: TGTGCCAGCAGCTTAGCTCAGCTACAGGTAGAGACCCAGTACTTC. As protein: CASSLAQLQVETQYF. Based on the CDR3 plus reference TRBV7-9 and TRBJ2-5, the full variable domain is DTGVSQNPRHKITKRGQNVTFRCDPISEHNRLYWYRQTLGQGPEFLTYFQNEAQLEKSRLLSDRFSAERPKGSFSTLEIQRTEQGDSAMYLCASSLAQLQVETQYFGPGTRLLVL.

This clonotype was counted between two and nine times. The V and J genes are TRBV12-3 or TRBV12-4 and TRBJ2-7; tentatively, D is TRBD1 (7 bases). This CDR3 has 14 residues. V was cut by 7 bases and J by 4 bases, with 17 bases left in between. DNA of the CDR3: TGTGCCAGCACTCCACGGGCAGGGGGGTACGAGCAGTACTTC. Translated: CASTPRAGGYEQYF.

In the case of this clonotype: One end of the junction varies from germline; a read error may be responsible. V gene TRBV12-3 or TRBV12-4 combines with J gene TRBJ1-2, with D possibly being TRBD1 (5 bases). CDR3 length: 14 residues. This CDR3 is CASSLRGPNHGYTF. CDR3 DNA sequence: TGTGCCAGCAGTTTAAGGGGTCCTAACCATGGCTACACCTTC.

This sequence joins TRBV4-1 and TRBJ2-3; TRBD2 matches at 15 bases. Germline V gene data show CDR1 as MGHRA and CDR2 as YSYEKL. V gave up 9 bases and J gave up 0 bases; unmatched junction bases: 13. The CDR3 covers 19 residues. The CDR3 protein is CASRRPGLAGGPSTDTQYF. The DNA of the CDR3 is TGCGCCAGTCGTAGGCCGGGACTAGCGGGGGGCCCAAGCACAGATACGCAGTATTTT.

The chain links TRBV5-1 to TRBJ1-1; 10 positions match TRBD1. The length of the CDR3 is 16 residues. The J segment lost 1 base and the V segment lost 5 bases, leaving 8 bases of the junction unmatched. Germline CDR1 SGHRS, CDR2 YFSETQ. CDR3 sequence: CASRVTGGLPNTEAFF. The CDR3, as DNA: TGCGCCAGCAGGGTGACAGGGGGCCTCCCGAACACTGAAGCTTTCTTT.

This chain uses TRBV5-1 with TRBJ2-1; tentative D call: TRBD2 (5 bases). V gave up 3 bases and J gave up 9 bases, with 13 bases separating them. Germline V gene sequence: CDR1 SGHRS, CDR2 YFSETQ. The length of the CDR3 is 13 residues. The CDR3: CASSSGLNSEQFF. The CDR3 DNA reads TGCGCCAGCAGCTCCGGACTTAACAGTGAGCAGTTCTTC.

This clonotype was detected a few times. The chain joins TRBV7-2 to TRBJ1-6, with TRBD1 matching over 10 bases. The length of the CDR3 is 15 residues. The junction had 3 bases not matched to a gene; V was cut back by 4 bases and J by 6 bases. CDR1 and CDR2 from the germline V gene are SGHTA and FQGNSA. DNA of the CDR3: TGTGCCAGCAGCTACAGGGACAGGGGTAATTCACCCCTCCACTTT. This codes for CASSYRDRGNSPLHF.

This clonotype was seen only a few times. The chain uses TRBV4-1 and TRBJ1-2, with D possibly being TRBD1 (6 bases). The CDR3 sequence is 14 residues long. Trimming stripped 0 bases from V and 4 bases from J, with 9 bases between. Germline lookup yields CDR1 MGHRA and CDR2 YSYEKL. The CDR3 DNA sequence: TGCGCCAGCAGCCAAGAACAGGGCCTCTATGGCTACACCTTC. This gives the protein CASSQEQGLYGYTF.

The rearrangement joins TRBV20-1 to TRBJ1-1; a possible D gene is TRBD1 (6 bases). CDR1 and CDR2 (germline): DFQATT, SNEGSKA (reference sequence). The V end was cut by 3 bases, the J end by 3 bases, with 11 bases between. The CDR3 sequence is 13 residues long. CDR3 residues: CSARGDMDTEAFF. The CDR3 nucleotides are TGCAGTGCTAGGGGGGACATGGACACTGAAGCTTTCTTT.

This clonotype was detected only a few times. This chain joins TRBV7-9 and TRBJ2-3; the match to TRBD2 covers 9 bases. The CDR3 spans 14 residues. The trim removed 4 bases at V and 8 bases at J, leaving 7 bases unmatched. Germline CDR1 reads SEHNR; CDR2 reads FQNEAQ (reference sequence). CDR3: CASSWTSAPGTQYF. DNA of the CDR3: TGTGCCAGCAGCTGGACTAGCGCTCCGGGTACGCAGTATTTT.

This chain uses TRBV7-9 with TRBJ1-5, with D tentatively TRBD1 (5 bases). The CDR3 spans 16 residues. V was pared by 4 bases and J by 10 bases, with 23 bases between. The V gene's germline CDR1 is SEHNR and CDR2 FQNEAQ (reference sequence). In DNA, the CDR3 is TGTGCCAGCAGCTCCGATATTCCGGGACGGTTAGGTCCCCAGCATTTT. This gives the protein CASSSDIPGRLGPQHF.

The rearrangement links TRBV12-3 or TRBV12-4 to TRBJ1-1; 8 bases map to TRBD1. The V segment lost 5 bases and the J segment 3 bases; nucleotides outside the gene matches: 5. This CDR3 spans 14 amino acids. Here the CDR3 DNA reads TGTGCCAGCAGTGTCAGGGGGCGTGACACTGAAGCTTTCTTT. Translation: CASSVRGRDTEAFF.

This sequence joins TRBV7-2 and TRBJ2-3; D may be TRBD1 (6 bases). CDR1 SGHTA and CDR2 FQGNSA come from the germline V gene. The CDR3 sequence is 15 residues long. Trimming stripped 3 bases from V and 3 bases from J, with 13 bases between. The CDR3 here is CASSFVGAGTDTQYF. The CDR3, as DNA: TGTGCCAGCAGCTTCGTGGGGGCCGGAACAGATACGCAGTATTTT.

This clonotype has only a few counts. CDR3 sequence (DNA): TGTGCCACCAGTGACATGCAAGAGACCCAGTACTTC. Encoded protein: CATSDMQETQYF. The chain couples TRBV24-1 to TRBJ2-5, with D hard to call. The V end lost 4 bases, the J end lost 2 bases, and 4 bases lay between the germline ends. This CDR3 comprises 12 residues. CDR1 is KGHDR and CDR2 is SFDVKD in the germline V gene.

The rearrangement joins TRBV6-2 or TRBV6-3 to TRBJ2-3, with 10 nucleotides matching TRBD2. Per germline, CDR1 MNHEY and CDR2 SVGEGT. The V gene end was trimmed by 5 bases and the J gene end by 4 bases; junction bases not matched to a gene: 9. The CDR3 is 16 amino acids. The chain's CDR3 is CASSETLAGYADTQYF. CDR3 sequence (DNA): TGTGCCAGCAGTGAAACACTAGCGGGGTATGCAGATACGCAGTATTTT.

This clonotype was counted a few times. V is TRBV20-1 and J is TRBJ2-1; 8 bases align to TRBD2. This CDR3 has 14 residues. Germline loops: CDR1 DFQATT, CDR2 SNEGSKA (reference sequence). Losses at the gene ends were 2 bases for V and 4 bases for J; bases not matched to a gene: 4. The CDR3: CSARIGGRYNEQFF. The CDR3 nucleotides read TGCAGTGCTAGAATTGGCGGGAGGTACAATGAGCAGTTCTTC.

The CDR3, as DNA: TGTGCCAGCAGCTTGACGGTGGTAGAGACCCAGTACTTC. As protein: CASSLTVVETQYF. The V and J genes are TRBV7-3 and TRBJ2-5; D remains unclear. The germline V gene has CDR1 SGHTA and CDR2 FQGTGA. The CDR3 is made up of 13 amino acids. V shed 3 bases and J shed 4 bases, with 9 bases lying between them.